This passage covers 2 T cell receptor beta chains from one sample sequenced in a study of blood T cell repertoires in COVID-19. Data came from immunoSEQ multiplex PCR; TCRdb stores just in-frame clones and leaves some out. The table lists about 240,000 clones, roughly 80% of them singletons, with roughly a tenth in the top ten. The sample was peripheral blood. These receptors originate from a woman aged 80 or older with acute or convalescent COVID-19.

This clone was detected ten times or more. The J gene is TRBJ2-3, the V gene TRBV2; TRBD2 matches at 7 bases. The V and J ends lost 10 bases and 4 bases, in that order; junction bases with no gene match: 14. Germline CDR1 is SNHLY and CDR2 is FYNNEI. The CDR3 sequence is 15 residues long. The CDR3 region is CATQPGETSSDTQYF. In nucleotides, the CDR3 is TGTGCCACCCAACCGGGGGAGACTAGCTCAGATACGCAGTATTTT.

The chain recombines TRBV30 with TRBJ1-5, with D possibly being TRBD1 (6 bases). Germline V gene data show CDR1 as GTSNPN and CDR2 as SVGIG (reference sequence). This CDR3 region has 14 residues. Between the trimmed V and J ends, which lost 5 bases and 0 bases, there was a span of 11 bases. The CDR3 DNA follows: TGTGCCTGGGGGGGGCAGGGTAGCAATCAGCCCCAGCATTTT. Translation: CAWGGQGSNQPQHF.